One and the same sample provided the 26 T cell receptor beta chains below, sequenced in a study of cytotoxic CD8 clonotypes in ibrutinib-treated CLL. Profiling relied on immunoSEQ multiplex PCR, and the TCRdb table lists in-frame clones only, not all of them. The repertoire holds around 330,000 clones, with roughly 70% as singletons. The specimen comprised PBMCs, sampled after 36 months of ibrutinib treatment. The receptor set was obtained from a human donor with chronic lymphocytic leukemia.

The J gene is TRBJ2-1, the V gene TRBV6-1, with TRBD2 matching 7 bases. Germline V CDR1 and CDR2: MNHNS, SASEGT. This CDR3 region has 14 residues. V lost 2 bases and J lost 4; bases outside the gene matches: 2. CDR3 in amino acids: CASSEWTRYNEQFF. The CDR3 DNA sequence: TGTGCCAGCAGTGAATGGACTAGATACAATGAGCAGTTCTTC.

With respect to this clone: This CDR3 is also generated by other DNA sequences in the sample. This chain connects TRBV5-1 to TRBJ1-1, with no clear D. Germline CDR1 reads SGHRS; CDR2 reads YFSETQ. V was pared by 2 bases and J by 2 bases, with 10 bases between. CDR3 length: 14 amino acids. CDR3 coding DNA: TGCGCCAGCAGCTTAGGTCCGACCAACACTGAAGCTTTCTTT. The encoded protein is CASSLGPTNTEAFF.

This clone has just a few counts. This chain links TRBV18 with TRBJ1-2; TRBD1 is a possible D gene (5 bases). The V gene's germline CDR1 is KGHSH and CDR2 LQKENI. The CDR3 has 14 amino acids. V was clipped by 2 bases and J by 8 bases, with 15 bases between them. DNA of the CDR3: TGTGCCAGCTCACCAGAGTCAGGGCGCGGCGGCTACACCTTC. Protein sequence: CASSPESGRGGYTF.

This rearrangement joins TRBV29-1 to TRBJ2-7, with D tentatively TRBD1 (6 bases). The length of the CDR3 is 16 residues. Trimming took 1 base from V and 2 from J, leaving 18 bases between them. Germline values: CDR1 SQVTM, CDR2 ANQGSEA. The DNA of the CDR3 is TGCAGCGTTGAAGGCGATCCATTGACAGGAACCTACGAGCAGTACTTC. Translated, it gives CSVEGDPLTGTYEQYF.

This sequence joins TRBV20-1 and TRBJ2-5; D not certain. Deletions cut 3 bases from V and 7 bases from J, with 6 bases between. The CDR3 sequence is 10 residues long. Germline lookup yields CDR1 DFQATT and CDR2 SNEGSKA (reference sequence). CDR3 nucleotide sequence: TGCAGTGCTAGTGACGGGACCCAGTACTTC. Its protein product is CSASDGTQYF.

There are a few counts of this clone. The V and J genes are TRBV5-6 and TRBJ1-2; maybe TRBD1 (6 bases). V was clipped by 4 bases and J by 2 bases, with 15 bases between them. The CDR3 runs 15 residues. Looked up from germline, CDR1 is SGHDT and CDR2 is YYEEEE. This CDR3 is CASSPDRGANYGYTF. The CDR3 DNA is TGTGCCAGCAGCCCTGATAGGGGGGCCAACTATGGCTACACCTTC.

The V call is TRBV10-2, the J call TRBJ2-5; no reliable D call. The germline V gene encodes CDR1 WSHSY and CDR2 SAAADI. V lost 3 bases, J lost 3 bases, and 8 bases lay in between. This CDR3 comprises 13 residues. CDR3 sequence reads: CASSDLPEETQYF. DNA of the CDR3: TGCGCCAGCAGTGATCTGCCAGAAGAGACCCAGTACTTC.

The V gene is TRBV5-1, the J gene TRBJ2-1; 15 bases line up with TRBD2. The CDR3 length is 16 residues. The ends lost 2 bases at V and 16 bases at J; junction bases unmatched: 13. From germline, CDR1 is SGHRS and CDR2 YFSETQ. DNA of the CDR3: TGCGCCAGCAGCTTCCTCCCGGGACTAGCGGGAGGACCGTTTTTCTTC. Its translation is CASSFLPGLAGGPFFF.

The chain links TRBV29-1 to TRBJ2-2; 9 nucleotides match TRBD1. The CDR3 has 16 amino acids. V shed 2 bases, J shed 5 bases, and the junction held 9 bases outside the gene matches. Germline V CDR1 and CDR2: SQVTM, ANQGSEA. The CDR3 here is CSVEFRGQGRTGELFF. The DNA of the CDR3 is TGCAGCGTTGAATTTAGGGGACAGGGTCGGACCGGGGAGCTGTTTTTT.

The rearrangement links TRBV15 to TRBJ2-5, with a weak D call TRBD1 (5 bases). The CDR3 totals 14 residues. Trimming cost V 2 bases and J 5 bases, with 12 bases left between them. The germline V gene has CDR1 LNHNV and CDR2 YYDKDF (reference sequence). CDR3 sequence reads: CATSRIRGGETQYF. The CDR3 DNA reads TGTGCCACCAGCAGAATTAGGGGTGGGGAGACCCAGTACTTC. Variable domain in full (rest from reference TRBV15 and TRBJ2-5): DAMVIQNPRYQVTQFGKPVTLSCSQTLNHNVMYWYQQKSSQAPKLLFHYYDKDFNNEADTPDNFQSRRPNTSFCFLDIRSPGLGDTAMYLCATSRIRGGETQYFGPGTRLLVL.

In regard to this clone: Within the sample, other DNA sequences also encode this same CDR3. This chain joins TRBV7-9 and TRBJ2-5, with a possible D match to TRBD1 (6 bases). Deletions cut 5 bases from V and 1 base from J, with 8 bases between. The CDR3 has 13 residues. Germline values: CDR1 SEHNR, CDR2 FQNEAQ (reference sequence). The DNA for the CDR3 is TGTGCCAGCAGCCCACAGGGCCAAGAGACCCAGTACTTC. Translating it yields CASSPQGQETQYF.

The count of this clone is one. This chain joins TRBV7-8 and TRBJ1-3; D is uncertain. There are 15 residues in the CDR3. CDR1 is SGHVS and CDR2 is FQNEAQ in the germline V gene. The ends were cut back, 0 bases at V and 0 bases at J, with 6 bases in the middle. In nucleotides, the CDR3 is TGTGCCAGCAGCTTAGCTAGTATCTCTGGAAACACCATATATTTT. Translation gives CASSLASISGNTIYF.

The chain links TRBV6-5 to TRBJ2-7, with D possibly matching TRBD2 (5 bases). Germline loops: CDR1 MNHEY, CDR2 SVGAGI. This CDR3 contains 15 residues. V was clipped by 2 bases and J by 7 bases, with 18 bases between them. The CDR3 protein is CASSYVGGTRSEQYF. The CDR3 coding sequence is TGTGCCAGCAGTTACGTAGGAGGTACGCGCTCAGAGCAGTACTTC.

This clone appeared a few times. The chain recombines TRBV15 with TRBJ2-7, with D perhaps matching TRBD2 (5 bases). CDR1 is LNHNV and CDR2 is YYDKDF in the germline V gene (reference sequence). The CDR3 sequence is 13 residues long. Trimming stripped 4 bases from V and 3 bases from J, with 10 bases between. The CDR3 loop is CATSMDSLYEQYF. In nucleotides, the CDR3 is TGTGCCACCAGCATGGACTCACTCTACGAGCAGTACTTC.

This clone appeared a single time. The chain recombines TRBV28 with TRBJ2-3; D call uncertain. Germline V gene data show CDR1 as MDHEN and CDR2 as SYDVKM. V lost 5 bases to trimming and J lost 0 bases, with 9 bases between them. The CDR3 sequence is 14 residues long. The CDR3 is CASSTLHSTDTQYF. The DNA for the CDR3 is TGTGCCAGCAGTACACTCCACAGCACAGATACGCAGTATTTT.

This clone appeared once. V usage is TRBV6-1 and J usage is TRBJ1-2; a possible D gene is TRBD1 (5 bases). V lost 5 bases and J 9 bases, leaving 22 bases between the germline ends. The length of the CDR3 is 15 residues. Germline V CDR1 and CDR2: MNHNS, SASEGT. The DNA of the CDR3 is TGTGCCAGCAGTCCCACTTCCGGGACGGCCGAGAGCTACACCTTC. Encoded protein: CASSPTSGTAESYTF.

This chain links TRBV27 with TRBJ1-1; 8 positions match TRBD1. Germline V gene lookup returns CDR1 MNHEY and CDR2 SMNVEV (reference sequence). This CDR3 has 15 residues. Unmatched junction bases numbered 10, after V lost 6 bases and J lost 4 bases. The CDR3 spells CASRKPGGAPTEAFF. DNA for the CDR3: TGTGCCAGCAGGAAGCCAGGGGGCGCCCCCACTGAAGCTTTCTTT.

The chain is built from TRBV9 and TRBJ1-4; possibly TRBD1 for D (5 bases). The CDR3 runs to 14 residues. In germline, CDR1 is SGDLS, CDR2 YYNGEE. V lost 7 bases, J lost 0 bases, and 10 bases lay in between. The CDR3 bases are TGTGCCAGCGGGACGGGGGCAACTAATGAAAAACTGTTTTTT. Residues: CASGTGATNEKLFF.

The chain links TRBV28 to TRBJ2-3; 8 bases line up with TRBD2. V shed 5 bases and J 1 base; nucleotides not matched to a gene: 2. The CDR3 length is 14 residues. Germline V CDR1 and CDR2: MDHEN, SYDVKM. The DNA for the CDR3 is TGTGCCAGCAGTATAGCGGGGCGCACAGATACGCAGTATTTT. Its translation is CASSIAGRTDTQYF.

The chain combines TRBV11-3 with TRBJ2-3; D may be TRBD1 (6 bases). CDR1 SGHNT and CDR2 YENEEA come from the germline V gene. V was shortened by 3 bases and J by 2 bases, with 12 bases between the two germline ends. The CDR3 contains 15 residues. The CDR3 reads CASSFGRGSTDTQYF. The DNA for the CDR3 is TGTGCCAGCAGCTTTGGCAGGGGCTCCACAGATACGCAGTATTTT.

The chain joins TRBV7-8 to TRBJ2-7, with 13 bases fitting TRBD2. Trimming cost V 5 bases and J 4 bases; bases outside gene matches: 5. Germline CDR1 SGHVS, CDR2 FQNEAQ. The CDR3 runs to 15 residues. DNA of the CDR3: TGTGCCAGCAGCCCGGGACTAGCGGGAATATACGAGCAGTACTTC. Translating it yields CASSPGLAGIYEQYF. The full variable domain, its missing parts supplied by reference TRBV7-8 and TRBJ2-7, is GAGVSQSPRYKVAKRGQDVALRCDPISGHVSLFWYQQALGQGPEFLTYFQNEAQLDKSGLPSDRFFAERPEGSVSTLKIQRTQQEDSAVYLCASSPGLAGIYEQYFGPGTRLTVT.

The chain has TRBV2 and TRBJ2-7; TRBD1 matches at 11 bases. The CDR3 sequence is 14 residues long. V gave up 7 bases and J gave up 3 bases; unmatched junction bases: 5. Germline CDR1 and CDR2: SNHLY and FYNNEI. The CDR3 protein is CASKMGQGGYEQYF. CDR3 DNA sequence: TGTGCCAGCAAAATGGGACAGGGGGGCTACGAGCAGTACTTC.

The V and J genes are TRBV29-1 and TRBJ2-7; 11 bases agree with TRBD2. The CDR3 spans 14 residues. In germline, CDR1 is SQVTM, CDR2 ANQGSEA. V gave up 6 bases and J gave up 1 base; unmatched junction bases: 5. As DNA, the CDR3 is TGCAGCGTGGAACTAGCGGGGGAGTCCTACGAGCAGTACTTC. Translation gives CSVELAGESYEQYF.

The gene calls are TRBV15 and TRBJ1-2; no firm D call. The germline V and J ends were trimmed by 0 bases and 8 bases, with 10 bases remaining between them. Germline CDR1 is LNHNV and CDR2 is YYDKDF (reference sequence). The length of the CDR3 is 13 residues. The CDR3 nucleotides are TGTGCCACCAGCAGAGATAAAAAAGGGGGCTACACCTTC. Translating it yields CATSRDKKGGYTF. The variable domain in full, completed from reference TRBV15 and TRBJ1-2, reads DAMVIQNPRYQVTQFGKPVTLSCSQTLNHNVMYWYQQKSSQAPKLLFHYYDKDFNNEADTPDNFQSRRPNTSFCFLDIRSPGLGDTAMYLCATSRDKKGGYTFGSGTRLTVV.

The rearrangement links TRBV10-3 to TRBJ2-5; 8 bases match TRBD1. J lost 8 bases, V lost 2 bases, and 4 bases had no gene match. CDR1 and CDR2 (germline): ENHRY, SYGVKD. The CDR3 extends over 13 amino acids. CDR3 loop: CAISEGQGHTQYF. CDR3 sequence (DNA): TGTGCCATCAGTGAGGGACAGGGCCACACCCAGTACTTC.

This chain uses TRBV5-1 with TRBJ2-3; 13 nucleotides line up with TRBD2. There are 16 residues in the CDR3. V lost 4 bases and J lost 3; bases outside the gene matches: 5. Germline-derived CDR1 and CDR2 are SGHRS and YFSETQ. CDR3 coding DNA: TGCGCCAGCAGCGTAACTAGCGGGGGGGCAACAGATACGCAGTATTTT. It codes for CASSVTSGGATDTQYF.